This T cell receptor beta chain was recovered during a study of T cells after posttransplantation cyclophosphamide. Germline lookup yields CDR1 MNHNS and CDR2 SASEGT. The CDR3 is made up of 15 amino acids. J lost 10 bases, V lost 2 bases, and 8 bases had no gene match. The sample holds many counts of this clone. Profiled with immunoSEQ multiplex PCR; TCRdb holds only in-frame clones, not every one. The sample offers approximately 18,000 clones and no singletons, the top ten holding 0.54%. Busulfan-fludarabine conditioning, marrow transplant, and cyclophosphamide on days +3 and +4 were administered. This sequence originates from a female patient in her 30s who received an allogeneic stem cell transplant from a related donor, was CMV-positive, and had no GVHD. Part of the T cells may come from the graft donor. Sequencing was performed on PBMCs, taken after allogeneic stem cell transplant with posttransplant cyclophosphamide. V gene TRBV6-1 combines with J gene TRBJ2-1; 10 nucleotides align to TRBD2. DNA for the CDR3: TGTGCCAGCAGTGAAAGGTCTAGCGGGAGTGGGGAGCAGTTCTTC. Protein sequence: CASSERSSGSGEQFF.